The 10 T cell receptor beta chains below were found in one sample sequenced in a study of blood T cell repertoires in COVID-19. Profiled with immunoSEQ multiplex PCR; TCRdb holds only in-frame clones, not every one. The top ten clones hold approximately 18% of a sample with about 95,000 clones, about 87% of them seen once. Sequencing was performed on peripheral blood. The receptors were gathered from a human donor in a cohort sampled during active COVID-19.

The V and J genes are TRBV24-1 and TRBJ1-2; 9 bases agree with TRBD1. CDR3 length: 17 residues. The V and J ends lost 3 bases and 0 bases, in that order; junction bases with no gene match: 7. Germline V gene lookup returns CDR1 KGHDR and CDR2 SFDVKD. The CDR3 DNA reads TGTGCCACCAGTGATCCGGGACAGGGAATGGCTAACTATGGCTACACCTTC. Translation: CATSDPGQGMANYGYTF.

This rearrangement joins TRBV7-8 to TRBJ2-1, with D possibly being TRBD2 (6 bases). Germline CDR1 and CDR2: SGHVS and FQNEAQ. Trimming left V 3 bases short and J 4 bases short, with 13 bases between. This CDR3 is 15 amino acids long. This chain's CDR3 is CASSLRRDSYNEQFF. In DNA, the CDR3 is TGTGCCAGCAGCTTGCGACGGGACTCTTACAATGAGCAGTTCTTC.

CDR3 protein: CASHGGTYGYTF. The DNA of the CDR3 is TGTGCCAGCCACGGGGGGACCTATGGCTACACCTTC. The chain joins TRBV19 to TRBJ1-2, with D possibly being TRBD1 (5 bases). Germline V gene lookup returns CDR1 LNHDA and CDR2 SQIVND (reference sequence). The V and J ends lost 9 bases and 4 bases respectively, with 12 bases between them. The CDR3 runs to 12 residues.

The table lists this clone with a count of one. This chain links TRBV28 with TRBJ1-2; TRBD1 is a possible D gene (5 bases). This CDR3 has 14 residues. In germline, CDR1 is MDHEN, CDR2 SYDVKM. V lost 2 bases to trimming and J lost 4 bases, with 11 bases between them. Here the CDR3 reads CASSLGSGSYGYTF. CDR3 sequence (DNA): TGTGCCAGCAGTTTAGGTTCAGGGTCCTATGGCTACACCTTC.

This sequence joins TRBV21-1 and TRBJ1-3; the table gives TRBD1 as D, unverified against the DNA. TRBV21-1 is deemed a pseudogene. This CDR3 region has 16 residues. The CDR3 loop reads CASTSLTASSGNTIYF. As DNA, the CDR3 is TGTGCCAGCACCTCCTTGACAGCTTCCTCTGGAAACACCATATATTTT.

This chain joins TRBV4-2 and TRBJ1-3, with D perhaps TRBD1 (5 bases). The V end lost 6 bases, the J end lost 4 bases, and 16 bases lay between the germline ends. The CDR3 is 15 amino acids. Germline V gives CDR1 LGHNA, CDR2 YNFKEQ. In nucleotides, the CDR3 is TGTGCCAGCAGAACCTCGTTTGGGGGGGGAAACACCATATATTTT. Translated: CASRTSFGGGNTIYF.

The chain combines TRBV6-6 with TRBJ1-4; weak D call: TRBD1 (6 bases). The CDR3 totals 15 residues. Germline CDR1 reads MNHNY; CDR2 reads SVGAGI (reference sequence). Trimming removed 2 bases from V and 8 bases from J, with 15 bases in between. CDR3 sequence reads: CASSYRRGAGEKLFF. The CDR3 DNA sequence: TGTGCCAGCAGTTACCGCCGGGGGGCAGGGGAAAAACTGTTTTTT.

This clone came up a few times. The rearrangement links TRBV18 to TRBJ2-7; D remains unclear. The V gene lost 2 bases and the J gene lost 5 bases, with 7 bases spanning the gap. Germline assignment: CDR1 KGHSH and CDR2 LQKENI. The CDR3 covers 12 residues. CDR3 residues: CASSPGVDEQYF. CDR3 bases: TGTGCCAGCTCACCAGGAGTGGACGAGCAGTACTTC.

This clone was seen a few times. This sequence joins TRBV5-4 and TRBJ1-1; D call uncertain. Germline-derived CDR1 and CDR2 are SGHNT and YYREEE (reference sequence). The CDR3 runs to 13 residues. V lost 0 bases and J lost 10, with 13 bases in between. The chain's CDR3 is CASSLEGRGGAFF. CDR3 sequence (DNA): TGTGCCAGCAGCTTGGAGGGCCGAGGAGGAGCTTTCTTT.

V and J are TRBV5-6 and TRBJ1-1; weak D call: TRBD1 (6 bases). This CDR3 comprises 14 residues. Germline lookup yields CDR1 SGHDT and CDR2 YYEEEE. V lost 2 bases and J 4 bases, leaving 12 bases between the germline ends. The CDR3 spells CASSLQGGGTEAFF. The CDR3 coding sequence is TGTGCCAGCAGCTTACAGGGAGGGGGCACTGAAGCTTTCTTT.